This TCR beta chain came from a study of blood T cell repertoires in COVID-19. The overall study: Whether acute or convalescent, the COVID-19 samples came from the United States, Italy and Spain. Sources were T cells, B-cell-depleted T cells, or PBMCs; the material itself was cDNA or gDNA.

CDR1 is SGDLS and CDR2 is YYNGEE in the germline V gene. This CDR3 spans 15 amino acids. The V gene lost 0 bases and the J gene lost 0 bases, with 8 bases spanning the gap. Repertoires were generated with immunoSEQ multiplex PCR, while TCRdb's copy carries only in-frame clones and drops some. This sample has approximately 470,000 clones, with about nine tenths found just once. Cohort 3 donors were reported recovered after two negative PCRs, clearance, or symptom resolution. Sequencing was done on a sample of PBMCs or T cells enriched from blood (not recorded which). The chain carries TRBV9 and TRBJ2-3; maybe TRBD2 (5 bases). The TCR was taken from a woman aged 18-29 years who had recovered from COVID-19. CDR3 in amino acids: CASSVDRGSTDTQYF. The CDR3 bases are TGTGCCAGCAGCGTAGATAGAGGGAGCACAGATACGCAGTATTTT.